This T cell receptor (beta chain) was sequenced in a study of cytomegalovirus exposure and HLA in healthy donors. Study context: The roughly 130 validation repertoires used the same platform as the approximately 700 first-cohort repertoires (as reported by a later analysis).

Trimming at V came to 2 bases and at J to 3 bases, leaving 1 base not matched to a gene. Germline V CDR1 and CDR2: GTSNPN, SVGIG (reference sequence). The CDR3 spans 12 residues. General study findings and limits: First-cohort TCR clusters tended to co-occur in the roughly 120 validation repertoires, a later analysis found. Across donors, most TCRs were seen rarely, yet some public ones were widespread. The authors enumerated roughly 160 TCR beta chains as linked to cytomegalovirus.

The table came from immunoSEQ multiplex PCR; TCRdb's copy has only in-frame clones and leaves some out. The sample lists 200,000 to 250,000 clones; roughly 88% were seen once. Remarks on this clone: Its matching antigen is unknown.

The source of this sequence is a woman aged 25 to 39 in good health and CMV-seropositive. The J gene is TRBJ2-7, the V gene TRBV30; 7 bases match TRBD1. Sequenced input: PBMCs. The CDR3 DNA is TGTGCCTGGAGTACAGGGGACTACGAGCAGTACTTC. This gives the protein CAWSTGDYEQYF. Full variable domain (outside the CDR3, taken from reference TRBV30 and TRBJ2-7): SQTIHQWPATLVQPVGSPLSLECTVEGTSNPNLYWYRQAAGRGLQLLFYSVGIGQISSEVPQNLSASRPQDRQFILSSKKLLLSDSGFYLCAWSTGDYEQYFGPGTRLTVT.